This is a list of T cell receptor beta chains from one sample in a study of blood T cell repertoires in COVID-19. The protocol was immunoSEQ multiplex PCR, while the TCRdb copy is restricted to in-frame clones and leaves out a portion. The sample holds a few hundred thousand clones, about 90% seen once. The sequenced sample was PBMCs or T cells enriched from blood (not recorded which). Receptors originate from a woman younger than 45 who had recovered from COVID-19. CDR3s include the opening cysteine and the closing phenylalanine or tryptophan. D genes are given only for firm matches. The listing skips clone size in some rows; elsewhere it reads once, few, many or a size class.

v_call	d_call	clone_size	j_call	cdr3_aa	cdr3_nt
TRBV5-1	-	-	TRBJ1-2	CASSPEGANYGYTF	TGCGCCAGCAGCCCGGAGGGCGCTAACTATGGCTACACCTTC
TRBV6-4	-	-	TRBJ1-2	CASSDGGAGGYTF	TGTGCCAGCAGTGACGGGGGGGCAGGTGGCTACACCTTC
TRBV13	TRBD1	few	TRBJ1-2	CASSLEAIGGDRRQGGDGYTF	TGTGCCAGCAGCTTAGAGGCCATTGGCGGAGACCGGCGACAGGGCGGTGATGGCTACACCTTC
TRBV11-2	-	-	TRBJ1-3	CASSPEEDTIYF	TGTGCCAGCAGCCCTGAGGAAGACACCATATATTTT
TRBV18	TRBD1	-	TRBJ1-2	CASSATGGLSGYTF	TGTGCCAGCTCGGCAACAGGGGGCTTATCCGGCTACACCTTC
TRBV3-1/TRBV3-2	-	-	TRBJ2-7	CASSQSYYEQYF	TGTGCCAGCAGCCAGTCTTACTACGAGCAGTACTTC
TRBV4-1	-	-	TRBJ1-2	CASSQAGLGVGGYTF	TGCGCCAGCAGCCAGGCAGGGTTAGGGGTTGGCGGCTACACCTTC
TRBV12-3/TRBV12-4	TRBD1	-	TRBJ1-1	CASSLERTGAFF	TGTGCCAGCAGTTTAGAAAGGACAGGCGCTTTCTTT
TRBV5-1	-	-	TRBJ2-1	CASSLWTDPSYNEQFF	TGCGCCAGCAGCTTATGGACAGACCCCTCCTACAATGAGCAGTTCTTC
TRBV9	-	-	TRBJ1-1	CASSVGNQGDTEAFF	TGTGCCAGCAGCGTAGGCAACCAAGGGGACACTGAAGCTTTCTTT
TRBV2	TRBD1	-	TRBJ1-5	CASSEDRGNQPQHF	TGTGCCAGCAGTGAAGACAGGGGTAATCAGCCCCAGCATTTT
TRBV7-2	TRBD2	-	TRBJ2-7	CASSPRTSGIYEQYF	TGTGCCAGCAGCCCGAGGACTAGCGGAATCTACGAGCAGTACTTC
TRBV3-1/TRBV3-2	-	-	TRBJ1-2	CASTQLGAYGYTF	TGTGCCAGCACCCAACTGGGGGCCTATGGCTACACCTTC
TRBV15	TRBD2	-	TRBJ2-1	CATIQTSGGRLEQFF	TGTGCCACCATCCAGACTAGCGGGGGGCGGCTGGAGCAGTTCTTC
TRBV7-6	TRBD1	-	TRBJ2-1	CASSEFPGQGTPHEQFF	TGTGCCAGCAGCGAATTCCCGGGACAGGGGACCCCCCATGAGCAGTTCTTC
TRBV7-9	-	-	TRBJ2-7	CASSLRDSISSYEQYF	TGTGCCAGCAGCTTACGGGACTCTATAAGCTCCTACGAGCAGTACTTC
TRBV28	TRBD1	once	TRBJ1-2	CASSLPLGQGNNYGYTF	TGTGCCAGCAGTCTCCCACTCGGACAGGGTAATAACTATGGCTACACCTTC
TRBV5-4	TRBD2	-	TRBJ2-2	CASSGGLAGDTGELFF	TGTGCCAGCAGCGGCGGACTAGCGGGTGACACCGGGGAGCTGTTTTTT
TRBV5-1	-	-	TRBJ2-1	CASSPTGNEQFF	TGCGCCAGCAGCCCCACAGGGAATGAGCAGTTCTTC
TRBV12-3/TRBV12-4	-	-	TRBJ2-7	CASSFADEQYF	TGTGCCAGCAGTTTTGCGGACGAGCAGTACTTC
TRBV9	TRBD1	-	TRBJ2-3	CASSVESQGGTDTQYF	TGTGCCAGCAGCGTAGAGAGTCAGGGGGGCACAGATACGCAGTATTTT
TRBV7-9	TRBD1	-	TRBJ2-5	CASSLDGDSQETQYF	TGTGCCAGCAGCTTAGATGGGGACAGTCAAGAGACCCAGTACTTC
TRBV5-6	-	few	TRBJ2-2	CASSWTGANTGELFF	TGTGCCAGCAGCTGGACGGGAGCGAACACCGGGGAGCTGTTTTTT
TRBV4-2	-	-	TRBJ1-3	CASSQQGSGNTIYF	TGTGCCAGCAGCCAGCAGGGGTCTGGAAACACCATATATTTT
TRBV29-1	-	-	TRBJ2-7	CSVEVGSGYEQYF	TGCAGCGTTGAGGTCGGCTCCGGGTACGAGCAGTACTTC
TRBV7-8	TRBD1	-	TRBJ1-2	CASSPFRTGRNYGYTF	TGTGCCAGCAGCCCCTTCCGGACAGGGAGGAACTATGGCTACACCTTC
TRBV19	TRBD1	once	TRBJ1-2	CASRHDRDLWGGYTF	TGTGCCAGCCGCCACGACAGGGACCTTTGGGGGGGCTACACCTTC
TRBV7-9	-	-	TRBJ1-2	CASSLDFFSKLF	TGTGCCAGCAGCTTAGATTTTTTCTCAAAACTTTTC
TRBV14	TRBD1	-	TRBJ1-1	CASSLGTETLSTEAFF	TGTGCCAGCAGCCTTGGGACAGAAACCTTGAGCACTGAAGCTTTCTTT
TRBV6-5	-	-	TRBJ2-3	CATRQGLTKTQYF	TGCGCCACGAGGCAGGGTCTGACGAAGACGCAGTATTTT
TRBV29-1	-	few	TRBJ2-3	CSVEGLLERADTDTQYF	TGCAGCGTTGAAGGCCTTTTGGAGAGAGCGGACACAGATACGCAGTATTTT
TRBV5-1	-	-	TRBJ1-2	CASSLAGRDYGYTF	TGCGCCAGCAGCTTAGCGGGACGTGACTATGGCTACACCTTC
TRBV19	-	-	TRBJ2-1	CASIGPQTGQFF	TGTGCCAGTATCGGACCCCAAACAGGGCAGTTCTTC
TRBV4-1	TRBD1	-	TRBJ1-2	CASSHPQGAYYGYTF	TGCGCCAGCAGCCATCCACAGGGGGCTTACTATGGCTACACCTTC
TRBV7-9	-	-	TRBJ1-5	CASSPSGAGENQPQHF	TGTGCCAGCAGCCCCAGTGGGGCAGGGGAGAATCAGCCCCAGCATTTT